A single sample gave rise to the 21 T cell receptor beta chains below, sequenced in a study of T cell repertoires in cytomegalovirus infection. TCRdb redid the calling of the reads with MiXCR, one entry per CDR3 protein. There are roughly 700,000 distinct CDR3 sequences in the sample; around a third occur only once, and about 18% lies in the top ten. These receptors' antigens are unknown. The sequenced sample was cultured PBMCs, obtained from culture after CMV antigen stimulation. The receptors here all came from a human donor in good health (CMV status not recorded). Some clones in this sample may be carry-over from other donors' samples.

The chain links TRBV6-1 to TRBJ1-2; D ambiguous. The V and J ends lost 2 bases and 4 bases respectively, with 14 bases between them. Germline loops: CDR1 MNHNS, CDR2 SASEGT. The CDR3 length is 15 residues. CDR3 loop: CASSELDRRIYGYTF. CDR3 nucleotides: TGTGCCAGCAGTGAATTAGACCGGCGGATCTATGGCTACACCTTC.

This clonotype appeared a few times. The chain uses TRBV7-2 and TRBJ2-7; a weak D match, TRBD1 (5 bases). In germline, CDR1 is SGHTA, CDR2 FQGNSA. V was clipped by 7 bases and J by 5 bases, with 12 bases between them. The CDR3 has 12 residues. Here the CDR3 reads CASNRQGNEQYF. The DNA for the CDR3 is TGTGCCAGCAATCGGCAGGGCAACGAGCAGTACTTC.

In DNA form, the CDR3 reads TGTGCCAGCAGTCGAGGGGGCGGAGGGTCCTACGAGCAGTACTTC. Its translation is CASSRGGGGSYEQYF. The chain joins TRBV5-6 to TRBJ2-7, with a weak D call TRBD1 (7 bases). Per germline, CDR1 SGHDT and CDR2 YYEEEE. There are 15 residues in the CDR3. V lost 5 bases and J lost 1, with 16 bases in between. The full variable domain, with the rest looked up from reference TRBV5-6 and TRBJ2-7, is DAGVTQSPTHLIKTRGQQVTLRCSPKSGHDTVSWYQQALGQGPQFIFQYYEEEERQRGNFPDRFSGHQFPNYSSELNVNALLLGDSALYLCASSRGGGGSYEQYFGPGTRLTVT.

The V and J genes are TRBV25-1 and TRBJ2-7; 8 nucleotides align to TRBD1. J gave up 6 bases and V 0 bases, and 4 bases lay outside the gene matches. Germline CDR1 MGHDK, CDR2 SYGVNS. This CDR3 is built from 14 residues. Written as DNA, the CDR3 is TGTGCCAGCAGTGAATACGGACAGGGTGGCGAGCAGTACTTC. Its translation: CASSEYGQGGEQYF.

The CDR3 DNA is TGCAGTGCTAGTAGAGAGGGGGGCCCCACAGATACGCAGTATTTT. As protein: CSASREGGPTDTQYF. The V call is TRBV20-1, the J call TRBJ2-3, with D possibly being TRBD1 or TRBD2 (6 bases each). The CDR3 loop spans 15 amino acids. The germline V gene has CDR1 DFQATT and CDR2 SNEGSKA (reference sequence). Between the trimmed V and J ends, which lost 3 bases and 2 bases, there was a span of 15 bases.

This clonotype came up a few times. This sequence joins TRBV7-8 and TRBJ1-5, with TRBD1 identical over 8 bases. Germline V lookup: CDR1 SGHVS, CDR2 FQNEAQ. The CDR3 totals 14 residues. V lost 5 bases and J lost 5; bases outside the gene matches: 5. The CDR3 sequence is CASSRNRGDQPQHF. CDR3 nucleotides: TGTGCCAGCAGCCGCAACAGGGGGGATCAGCCCCAGCATTTT.

The chain combines TRBV30 with TRBJ2-7, with no clear D. Germline CDR1 GTSNPN, CDR2 SVGIG (reference sequence). The CDR3 runs to 14 residues. Trimming took off 3 bases at V and 6 bases at J, with 18 bases between the two ends. CDR3 bases: TGTGCCTGGAGCCCTCCTTTTGGCCCTCGCGAGCAGTACTTC. Amino acids: CAWSPPFGPREQYF.

The V gene is TRBV20-1, the J gene TRBJ1-1; a weak D match, TRBD1 (5 bases). Per the germline V gene, CDR1 is DFQATT and CDR2 is SNEGSKA (reference sequence). CDR3 size: 13 residues. Trimming took 6 bases from V and 1 from J, leaving 12 bases between them. The CDR3 sequence is CSALGVTNTEAFF. The CDR3 DNA sequence: TGCAGTGCGCTAGGGGTTACGAACACTGAAGCTTTCTTT.

The table lists this clonotype with a few counts. The J gene is TRBJ2-3, the V gene TRBV6-1, with D possibly being TRBD2 (5 bases). The germline gives CDR1 MNHNS, CDR2 SASEGT. Trimming took off 2 bases at V and 4 bases at J, with 10 bases between the two ends. The CDR3 covers 14 residues. The CDR3 loop is CASSETRDADTQYF. Here the CDR3 DNA reads TGTGCCAGCAGTGAAACTAGAGACGCAGATACGCAGTATTTT.

Of note for this clonotype: Here the CDR3 omits its conserved ending phenylalanine or tryptophan, so a read error is the likely source. The J gene is TRBJ1-5, the V gene TRBV11-3, with TRBD1 matching over 8 bases. This CDR3 has 16 amino acids. CDR1 and CDR2 (germline): SGHNT, YENEEA. With 0 bases clipped from V and 6 bases from J, the junction kept 7 bases outside the gene matches. The CDR3 DNA reads as TGTGCCAGCAGCTTAGATCTTCAGGGGGCGAGTCAGCCCCAGCATCTT. It yields the protein CASSLDLQGASQPQHL.

The chain uses TRBV4-1 and TRBJ2-7; no reliable D call. The V gene's germline CDR1 is MGHRA and CDR2 YSYEKL. This CDR3 spans 14 amino acids. With 1 base removed from V and 5 bases from J, the gap between germline ends came to 12 bases. The chain's CDR3 is CASSQARIADEQYF. CDR3 DNA: TGCGCCAGCAGCCAAGCAAGGATTGCGGACGAGCAGTACTTC.

V usage is TRBV27 and J usage is TRBJ2-7, with TRBD1 as a possible D gene (6 bases). Looked up from germline, CDR1 is MNHEY and CDR2 is SMNVEV (reference sequence). The CDR3 extends over 17 amino acids. V was pared by 4 bases and J by 6 bases, with 25 bases between. The CDR3 here is CASSSQPPGQGIGEQYF. In DNA, the CDR3 is TGTGCCAGCAGTTCCCAACCGCCGGGACAAGGGATAGGCGAGCAGTACTTC.

This chain uses TRBV10-3 with TRBJ2-7; a possible D gene is TRBD2 (6 bases). Trimming removed 11 bases from V and 2 bases from J, with 19 bases in between. CDR3 length: 14 residues. The germline V gene encodes CDR1 ENHRY and CDR2 SYGVKD. CDR3 protein: CAAALGTETYEQYF. The CDR3 bases are TGTGCCGCCGCCCTCGGGACTGAGACCTACGAGCAGTACTTC.

This clonotype came up a few times. The chain couples TRBV12-3 or TRBV12-4 to TRBJ2-5; 7 positions agree with TRBD1. The V gene end was trimmed by 6 bases and the J gene end by 2 bases; junction bases not matched to a gene: 9. The CDR3 length is 15 residues. Here the CDR3 DNA reads TGTGCCAGCAGCAGACAGGGATCAGGGCAAGAGACCCAGTACTTC. Translating it yields CASSRQGSGQETQYF.

The table lists this clonotype with many counts. J is TRBJ2-3 and V is TRBV7-2; D may correspond to TRBD1 or TRBD2 (5 bases each). Per germline, CDR1 SGHTA and CDR2 FQGNSA. The germline V and J ends were trimmed by 1 base and 5 bases, with 13 bases remaining between them. The CDR3 runs to 15 residues. As DNA, the CDR3 is TGTGCCAGCAGCTTAGAGGGGCCAGGAGGAGATACGCAGTATTTT. Its protein product is CASSLEGPGGDTQYF.

This clonotype came up many times. The V gene is TRBV7-2, the J gene TRBJ2-7, with 13 bases aligning to TRBD2. Germline V gene lookup returns CDR1 SGHTA and CDR2 FQGNSA. V lost 3 bases to trimming and J lost 7 bases; unmatched junction nucleotides: 6. This CDR3 region has 15 residues. CDR3 in DNA: TGTGCCAGCAGCTTTTGGACTAGCGGGAGTGGAGAGCAGTACTTC. This sequence encodes CASSFWTSGSGEQYF. Using reference TRBV7-2 and TRBJ2-7 for the parts outside the CDR3, the full variable domain is GAGVSQSPSNKVTEKGKDVELRCDPISGHTALYWYRQSLGQGLEFLIYFQGNSAPDKSGLPSDRFSAERTGGSVSTLTIQRTQQEDSAVYLCASSFWTSGSGEQYFGPGTRLTVT.

The chain joins TRBV6-1 to TRBJ2-3; 9 bases align to TRBD2. CDR3 length equals 15 residues. Looked up from germline, CDR1 is MNHNS and CDR2 is SASEGT. After removal of 5 bases from V and 2 bases from J, the junction contained 5 bases not matched to a gene. CDR3 sequence: CASSYSGRVTDTQYF. CDR3 coding DNA: TGTGCCAGCAGTTATAGCGGGAGAGTCACAGATACGCAGTATTTT.

The V gene is TRBV7-9, the J gene TRBJ2-7; TRBD2 aligns across 8 bases. The V segment lost 7 bases and the J segment 4 bases; nucleotides outside the gene matches: 12. The CDR3 length is 15 residues. Germline-derived CDR1 and CDR2 are SEHNR and FQNEAQ (reference sequence). The CDR3 sequence: CASTGGEGWVYEQYF. DNA of the CDR3: TGTGCCAGCACCGGGGGGGAGGGGTGGGTGTACGAGCAGTACTTC.

The chain carries TRBV5-4 and TRBJ1-2; D is uncertain. The CDR3 extends over 12 amino acids. The V gene lost 5 bases and the J gene lost 7 bases, with 12 bases spanning the gap. Per the germline V gene, CDR1 is SGHNT and CDR2 is YYREEE (reference sequence). The DNA of the CDR3 is TGTGCCAGCAGAAGCCCTCCTAGTGGCTACACCTTC. Translation gives CASRSPPSGYTF.

This clonotype showed up just a few times. This rearrangement joins TRBV4-1 to TRBJ1-2; maybe TRBD1 (5 bases). Trimming cost V 0 bases and J 4 bases, with 18 bases left between them. Germline V gene sequence: CDR1 MGHRA, CDR2 YSYEKL. The CDR3 is 17 residues long. Here the CDR3 DNA reads TGCGCCAGCAGCCAAGATCTAGGGGATGGGTTTATCTATGGCTACACCTTC. Protein sequence: CASSQDLGDGFIYGYTF.

The rearrangement joins TRBV12-3 or TRBV12-4 to TRBJ2-5; D ambiguous. Trimming left V 7 bases short and J 0 bases short, with 9 bases between. The CDR3 runs 13 residues. CDR3 bases: TGTGCCAGCATATCGGGCTACCAAGAGACCCAGTACTTC. Protein sequence: CASISGYQETQYF.